The 4 T cell receptor beta chains below all came from one sample that was sequenced in a study of PD-L1 blockade in urothelial cancer. Some clones are missing from TCRdb's copy, which holds only in-frame ones; the method was immunoSEQ multiplex PCR. This sample has about 51,000 clones, with 70% to 90% found just once. Time point meaning: peripheral blood 6 weeks after treatment start. Source: PBMCs, taken around atezolizumab (anti-PD-L1) treatment. The receptors originated from a man between 60 and 75 years old with urothelial cancer.

The V and J genes are TRBV12-5 and TRBJ2-2; TRBD1 might be the D (6 bases). With 5 bases removed from V and 1 base from J, the gap between germline ends came to 8 bases. This CDR3 region has 14 residues. CDR1 is LGHNT and CDR2 is FRNRAP in the germline V gene. For the CDR3, the DNA is TGTGCTAGTGGTAAGGACAGGAACACCGGGGAGCTGTTTTTT. Amino acid sequence: CASGKDRNTGELFF.

CDR3 in amino acids: CAISESGLSGNTIYF. The DNA of the CDR3 is TGTGCCATCAGTGAGTCTGGACTCTCTGGAAACACCATATATTTT. The chain is built from TRBV10-3 and TRBJ1-3; D unresolved. CDR3 size: 15 residues. Germline V gene data show CDR1 as ENHRY and CDR2 as SYGVKD. V was clipped by 0 bases and J by 0 bases, with 6 bases between them.

This chain connects TRBV10-1 to TRBJ2-3, with TRBD2 matching over 13 bases. Per the germline V gene, CDR1 is WNHNN and CDR2 is SYGVQD (reference sequence). CDR3 length: 15 amino acids. J gave up 5 bases and V 8 bases, and 7 bases lay outside the gene matches. CDR3 sequence reads: CASQTGTSGEDTQYF. The CDR3, as DNA: TGCGCCAGCCAGACCGGGACTAGCGGGGAAGATACGCAGTATTTT.

This chain joins TRBV19 and TRBJ1-6, with D maybe TRBD1 (5 bases). Trimming removed 3 bases at V and 6 bases at J, with 12 bases between. CDR1 and CDR2 from the germline V gene are LNHDA and SQIVND (reference sequence). CDR3 length: 15 residues. CDR3 amino acids: CASSILQARNSPLHF. CDR3 DNA sequence: TGTGCCAGTAGTATTTTACAGGCGCGTAATTCACCCCTCCACTTT.